This T cell receptor beta chain was recorded in a study of cytomegalovirus exposure and HLA in healthy donors. Study details: A subsequent analysis stated that the 120 or so validation repertoires were run on the same platform as the roughly 620 first-cohort repertoires. Study-level findings and limits: A later analysis found first-cohort TCR clusters tended to co-occur in the 95 to 150 validation repertoires. Cytomegalovirus association was listed for under 200 TCR beta chains.

V was clipped by 2 bases and J by 3 bases, with 10 bases between them. CDR1 is GTSNPN, CDR2 SVGIG, per germline (reference sequence). This CDR3 has 13 residues. Remarks on this clone: Its antigen is as yet unknown.

The data were produced by immunoSEQ multiplex PCR, yet TCRdb's version contains in-frame clones alone and is incomplete. This sample yields 85,000 to 90,000 clones, of which around 96% are seen a single time; 0.78% belongs to the top ten. The sequencing sample was made of PBMCs. V is TRBV30 and J is TRBJ1-1; no reliable D call. The sequence derives from a man aged 18 to 35 in good health and CMV-seronegative. Here the CDR3 DNA reads TGTGCCTGGAGTCGAATCCGGGACACTGAAGCTTTCTTT. It yields the protein CAWSRIRDTEAFF.